The 9 T cell receptor beta chains below were found in one sample sequenced in a study of blood T cell repertoires in COVID-19. Method: immunoSEQ multiplex PCR; TCRdb's copy keeps in-frame clones and lacks some. The table includes a few hundred thousand clones, about 91% detected once. Sequencing input: peripheral blood. Receptors originate from a woman in her twenties or thirties who had recovered from COVID-19.

The chain recombines TRBV9 with TRBJ2-7; a possible D gene is TRBD1 (6 bases). The CDR3 has 15 residues. Germline V lookup: CDR1 SGDLS, CDR2 YYNGEE. V dropped 3 bases and J dropped 5 bases, with 18 bases sitting between them. CDR3 protein: CASSATGLYSHEQYF. As DNA, the CDR3 is TGTGCCAGCAGCGCAACAGGGCTTTATTCCCACGAGCAGTACTTC.

The chain recombines TRBV7-2 with TRBJ2-6; D remains ambiguous. The ends were cut back, 5 bases at V and 4 bases at J, with 12 bases in the middle. CDR3 length: 15 residues. CDR1 SGHTA and CDR2 FQGNSA come from the germline V gene. The CDR3 sequence is CASSASYAGANVLTF. The CDR3 DNA is TGTGCCAGCAGCGCAAGCTACGCCGGGGCCAACGTCCTGACTTTC.

The V gene is TRBV6-5, the J gene TRBJ2-7, with D possibly being TRBD2 (5 bases). V dropped 0 bases and J dropped 2 bases, with 14 bases sitting between them. The CDR3 totals 16 residues. Germline V gives CDR1 MNHEY, CDR2 SVGAGI. The CDR3 coding sequence is TGTGCCAGCAGTTACTCCCTGGAGAGCGGAACCTACGAGCAGTACTTC. This translates into CASSYSLESGTYEQYF.

The chain has TRBV5-6 and TRBJ2-7, with 10 bases identical to TRBD1. The germline CDR1 and CDR2 sequences are SGHDT and YYEEEE. J was trimmed by 0 bases and V by 4 bases; bases with no gene match: 4. The CDR3 length is 15 residues. This chain's CDR3 is CASSARDRGSYEQYF. The CDR3 region has the DNA TGTGCCAGCAGCGCCCGGGACAGGGGCTCCTACGAGCAGTACTTC. The full variable domain, rest sourced from reference TRBV5-6 and TRBJ2-7, is DAGVTQSPTHLIKTRGQQVTLRCSPKSGHDTVSWYQQALGQGPQFIFQYYEEEERQRGNFPDRFSGHQFPNYSSELNVNALLLGDSALYLCASSARDRGSYEQYFGPGTRLTVT.

This chain links TRBV10-3 with TRBJ2-7, with 13 bases matching TRBD2. V shed 4 bases and J 4 bases; nucleotides not matched to a gene: 4. The CDR3 is 15 residues long. Germline V gene data show CDR1 as ENHRY and CDR2 as SYGVKD. In DNA, the CDR3 is TGTGCCATCAGTGGAACTAGCGGGGGGGGTTACGAGCAGTACTTC. Protein product: CAISGTSGGGYEQYF.

V is TRBV5-1 and J is TRBJ1-5; tentative D call: TRBD1 (6 bases). V gave up 4 bases and J gave up 3 bases, with 14 bases separating them. The CDR3 consists of 15 residues. Germline-derived CDR1 and CDR2 are SGHRS and YFSETQ. The CDR3 loop reads CASSLRGADNQPQHF. Written as DNA, the CDR3 is TGCGCCAGCAGCCTCCGGGGGGCGGACAATCAGCCCCAGCATTTT.

The V call is TRBV29-1, the J call TRBJ2-3, with 12 positions matching TRBD2. Trimming cost V 2 bases and J 4 bases; bases outside gene matches: 7. Per germline, CDR1 SQVTM and CDR2 ANQGSEA. The CDR3 has 16 residues. The CDR3 protein is CSVESPSGGAPDTQYF. DNA of the CDR3: TGCAGCGTTGAATCCCCTAGCGGGGGGGCCCCAGATACGCAGTATTTT.

The chain is built from TRBV19 and TRBJ1-6; 7 bases match TRBD1. The CDR3 is 14 residues long. CDR1 and CDR2 (germline): LNHDA, SQIVND (reference sequence). The J segment lost 9 bases and the V segment lost 9 bases, leaving 11 bases of the junction unmatched. The CDR3 DNA reads as TGTGCCAGCAGATCCGACAGGGTGAGTTCACCCCTCCACTTT. Amino acids: CASRSDRVSSPLHF.

The chain uses TRBV10-3 and TRBJ1-6; D call uncertain. Germline values: CDR1 ENHRY, CDR2 SYGVKD. The CDR3 sequence is 16 residues long. V was cut by 3 bases and J by 10 bases, with 19 bases left in between. The CDR3 loop is CAISERDSLNLSPLHF. The CDR3 DNA follows: TGTGCCATCAGTGAACGAGACTCTTTGAACCTCTCACCCCTCCACTTT.